Listed below are T cell receptor beta chains from one sample, sequenced in a study of identifying expanded T cells in peripheral blood. Sequenced by immunoSEQ multiplex PCR; TCRdb stores in-frame clones only, minus some. The table lists approximately 90,000 clones, about 90% of them singletons. The sample taken for sequencing was blood. These receptors were taken from a person between 18 and 75 years old in good health. Each CDR3 is given with its conserved first and last residue. A D gene is named only where the DNA matches it firmly. Where a row states a size, it is once, few, many or the class of an expanded clone; other rows omit it.

v_call: TRBV7-2
j_call: TRBJ2-7
d_call: TRBD2
clone_size: once
cdr3_aa: CASSSGLAPYEQYF
cdr3_nt: TGTGCCAGCAGCTCGGGACTAGCGCCCTACGAGCAGTACTTC

v_call: TRBV19
j_call: TRBJ2-5
d_call: TRBD2
clone_size: -
cdr3_aa: CASSDPMGTSGEETQYF
cdr3_nt: TGTGCCAGTAGTGACCCCATGGGGACTAGCGGGGAAGAGACCCAGTACTTC

v_call: TRBV7-9
j_call: TRBJ2-5
d_call: -
clone_size: -
cdr3_aa: CASSQPGGQETQYF
cdr3_nt: TGTGCCAGCAGCCAGCCCGGGGGCCAAGAGACCCAGTACTTC

v_call: TRBV5-1
j_call: TRBJ2-5
d_call: -
clone_size: -
cdr3_aa: CASSSAEETQYF
cdr3_nt: TGCGCCAGCAGCTCGGCCGAAGAGACCCAGTACTTC

v_call: TRBV29-1
j_call: TRBJ2-4
d_call: TRBD2
clone_size: -
cdr3_aa: CSVVGGTKNIQYF
cdr3_nt: TGCAGCGTTGTGGGAGGGACCAAAAACATTCAGTACTTC

v_call: TRBV9
j_call: TRBJ2-7
d_call: TRBD1
clone_size: -
cdr3_aa: CASSVGQGATYEQYF
cdr3_nt: TGTGCCAGCAGCGTAGGCCAGGGGGCTACCTACGAGCAGTACTTC

v_call: TRBV10-3
j_call: TRBJ2-1
d_call: -
clone_size: -
cdr3_aa: CAISGVNEQFF
cdr3_nt: TGTGCCATCAGTGGTGTCAATGAGCAGTTCTTC

v_call: TRBV10-1
j_call: TRBJ2-1
d_call: TRBD1
clone_size: -
cdr3_aa: CASNRDRENEQFF
cdr3_nt: TGCGCCAGCAACCGGGACAGGGAAAATGAGCAGTTCTTC

v_call: TRBV19
j_call: TRBJ1-1
d_call: -
clone_size: -
cdr3_aa: CASSVDRLSEAFF
cdr3_nt: TGTGCCAGTAGTGTTGACAGACTGTCTGAAGCTTTCTTT

v_call: TRBV10-1
j_call: TRBJ2-7
d_call: -
clone_size: -
cdr3_aa: CASIADPHEQYF
cdr3_nt: TGCGCCAGTATAGCGGACCCCCACGAGCAGTACTTC

v_call: TRBV29-1
j_call: TRBJ2-1
d_call: -
clone_size: -
cdr3_aa: CSVVSATYNEQFF
cdr3_nt: TGCAGCGTTGTGTCAGCCACCTACAATGAGCAGTTCTTC

v_call: TRBV28
j_call: TRBJ1-2
d_call: -
clone_size: -
cdr3_aa: CASSLDLAGYTF
cdr3_nt: TGTGCCAGCAGTTTAGATCTCGCGGGCTACACCTTC

v_call: TRBV6-8
j_call: TRBJ2-5
d_call: -
clone_size: -
cdr3_aa: CASSYATLRRVETQYF
cdr3_nt: TGTGCCAGCAGTTACGCCACCCTTCGCAGGGTGGAGACCCAGTACTTC

v_call: TRBV6-5
j_call: TRBJ2-7
d_call: -
clone_size: -
cdr3_aa: CASSLTFSGTDLGF
cdr3_nt: TGTGCCAGCAGTTTAACGTTTTCCGGGACCGACTTAGGGTTC

v_call: TRBV28
j_call: TRBJ1-6
d_call: -
clone_size: few
cdr3_aa: CASSYRDESPLHF
cdr3_nt: TGTGCCAGCAGTTACAGGGATGAATCACCCCTCCACTTT

v_call: TRBV10-3
j_call: TRBJ1-5
d_call: -
clone_size: once
cdr3_aa: CAISESGQGFSNQPQHF
cdr3_nt: TGTGCCATCAGTGAGTCGGGCCAGGGGTTCAGCAATCAGCCCCAGCATTTT

v_call: TRBV14
j_call: TRBJ2-7
d_call: TRBD2
clone_size: -
cdr3_aa: CASSLRGGTEQYF
cdr3_nt: TGTGCCAGCAGCCTCCGCGGGGGGACCGAGCAGTACTTC

v_call: TRBV28
j_call: TRBJ2-6
d_call: TRBD2
clone_size: -
cdr3_aa: CASLTLAGSSGANVLTF
cdr3_nt: TGTGCCAGTCTTACCCTAGCGGGAAGCTCTGGGGCCAACGTCCTGACTTTC

v_call: TRBV5-1
j_call: TRBJ2-7
d_call: TRBD2
clone_size: -
cdr3_aa: CASSLGTSSYEQYF
cdr3_nt: TGCGCCAGCAGCTTGGGGACTAGCTCCTACGAGCAGTACTTC

v_call: TRBV4-1
j_call: TRBJ1-1
d_call: -
clone_size: -
cdr3_aa: CASSQAGLPEAFF
cdr3_nt: TGCGCCAGCAGCCAAGCAGGGTTACCTGAAGCTTTCTTT

v_call: TRBV5-6
j_call: TRBJ1-4
d_call: -
clone_size: -
cdr3_aa: CASSLEGGEKLFF
cdr3_nt: TGTGCCAGCAGCTTGGAGGGGGGAGAAAAACTGTTTTTT

v_call: TRBV27
j_call: TRBJ2-5
d_call: TRBD2
clone_size: -
cdr3_aa: CASSFRAGVEGGETQYF
cdr3_nt: TGTGCCAGCAGTTTTCGGGCGGGGGTCGAAGGAGGAGAGACCCAGTACTTC

v_call: TRBV28
j_call: TRBJ1-2
d_call: TRBD1
clone_size: -
cdr3_aa: CASSPSSDRILSGYTF
cdr3_nt: TGTGCCAGCAGTCCCTCGTCGGACAGGATTCTGTCTGGCTACACCTTC